This TCR beta chain appears in the sequencing data of a study of blood T cells in healthy people across ages. A second PCR of 7 to 11 cycles used a sample-barcoded 5' primer and a J-beta primer mix. TCRdb re-analysed the 5' RACE reads in MiXCR, keeping a single row per CDR3 protein. The table records approximately 1,000,000 distinct CDR3 sequences, roughly two fifths of them present only once. The ends were cut back, 4 bases at V and 3 bases at J, with 16 bases in the middle. Germline V gives CDR1 MGHRA, CDR2 YSYEKL. This CDR3 spans 16 amino acids. The sequenced sample was blood. The chain combines TRBV4-1 with TRBJ1-5; D is perhaps TRBD1 (5 bases). This clonotype originated in a man aged 18 to 35 in good health. CDR3 in amino acids: CASSPNVGVANQPQHF. The CDR3 bases are TGCGCCAGCAGCCCGAACGTGGGGGTGGCCAATCAGCCCCAGCATTTT.